This T cell receptor (beta chain) was identified during a study of vaccination effects on CD4 cells after COVID-19. Germline lookup yields CDR1 SGHRS and CDR2 YFSETQ. The germline V and J ends were trimmed by 4 bases and 6 bases, with 13 bases remaining between them. The CDR3 consists of 13 residues. Antigen-specific CD4+ T cells expanded by the ViraFEST assay with viral peptide pools were then sequenced. Scientists isolated CD4+ T cells after an approximately 11-day culture period ended. IL-2 at roughly 9.7 IU/ml and peptides at around 10 ug/ml were added to cultured PBMC, two million per well. On day 3 and again on day 7, half the medium was replaced with IL-2 medium. Sequencing used immunoSEQ multiplex PCR; TCRdb keeps in-frame clones, though not all of them. In the table there are about 54,000 clones, 80% of which are singletons. Whole-study results and caveats: Marked clonal contraction was seen late after vaccination (in both infection- and vaccine-induced clones).

Worth noting for this clone: Its specificity is not known.

The chain recombines TRBV5-1 with TRBJ1-2; a weak D match, TRBD1 (6 bases). The TCR comes from a human donor who received a COVID-19 vaccine. Material: CD4+ T cells from PBMCs cultured with HCoV-229E spike peptides, obtained before COVID-19 vaccination. The CDR3: CASSPRTDHGYTF. Written as DNA, the CDR3 is TGCGCCAGCAGCCCCCGGACAGATCATGGCTACACCTTC.